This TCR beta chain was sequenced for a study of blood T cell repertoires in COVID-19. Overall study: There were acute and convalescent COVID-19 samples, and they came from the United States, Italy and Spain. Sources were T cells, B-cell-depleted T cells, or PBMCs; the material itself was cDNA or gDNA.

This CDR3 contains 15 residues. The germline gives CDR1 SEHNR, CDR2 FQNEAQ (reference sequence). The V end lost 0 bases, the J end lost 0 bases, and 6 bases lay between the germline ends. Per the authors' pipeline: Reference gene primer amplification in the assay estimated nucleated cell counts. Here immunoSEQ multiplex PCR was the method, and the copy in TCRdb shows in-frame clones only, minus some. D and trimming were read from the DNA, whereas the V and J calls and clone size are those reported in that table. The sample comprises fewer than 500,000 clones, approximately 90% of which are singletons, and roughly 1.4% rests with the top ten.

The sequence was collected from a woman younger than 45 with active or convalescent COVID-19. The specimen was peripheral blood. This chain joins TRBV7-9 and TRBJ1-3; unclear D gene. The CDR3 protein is CASSLAAGSGNTIYF. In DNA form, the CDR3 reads TGTGCCAGCAGCTTAGCGGCTGGCTCTGGAAACACCATATATTTT. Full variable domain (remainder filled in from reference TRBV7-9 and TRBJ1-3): DTGVSQNPRHKITKRGQNVTFRCDPISEHNRLYWYRQTLGQGPEFLTYFQNEAQLEKSRLLSDRFSAERPKGSFSTLEIQRTEQGDSAMYLCASSLAAGSGNTIYFGEGSWLTVV.